A selection of T cell receptor beta chains follows, all from one sample in a study of blood T cell repertoires in COVID-19. Assay: immunoSEQ multiplex PCR; the TCRdb copy retains only in-frame clones and omits some. The data show some 100,000 clones, 91% seen once. Input material: peripheral blood. These receptors all come from a man aged 55 to 70 with acute or convalescent COVID-19. Both conserved end residues are part of each CDR3. The D gene is left open where the match is weak. A clone size is listed for some rows: how often the clone was seen (once, few, many), or a class if it is expanded.

v_gene	j_gene	abundance	len	d_gene	CDR3aa	CDR3nt
TRBV29-1	TRBJ1-2	NA	11	NA	CSVESRSGYTF	TGCAGCGTTGAGTCGAGGTCGGGCTACACCTTC
TRBV7-9	TRBJ2-3	NA	11	NA	CASSLSDTQYF	TGTGCCAGCAGCCTTTCAGATACGCAGTATTTT
TRBV5-4	TRBJ1-5	NA	15	TRBD1	CASSLGLTGDQPQHF	TGTGCCAGCAGCTTGGGATTGACAGGGGATCAGCCCCAGCATTTT
TRBV6-5	TRBJ2-1	NA	13	NA	CASAMSSYNEQFF	TGTGCCAGTGCTATGAGCTCCTACAATGAGCAGTTCTTC
TRBV12-3/TRBV12-4	TRBJ1-1	NA	13	TRBD1	CASSRQGDTEAFF	TGTGCCAGCAGTCGACAGGGGGACACTGAAGCTTTCTTT
TRBV9	TRBJ2-1	NA	18	TRBD2	CASSVDPSGGLVYNEQFF	TGTGCCAGCAGCGTAGATCCTAGCGGGGGGTTAGTATACAATGAGCAGTTCTTC
TRBV24-1	TRBJ2-1	NA	13	NA	CATSASRKNEQFF	TGTGCCACCAGCGCAAGCCGTAAAAATGAGCAGTTCTTC
TRBV7-9	TRBJ2-1	NA	16	TRBD1	CASSKWTGSVYNEQFF	TGTGCCAGCAGCAAGTGGACAGGGTCGGTCTACAATGAGCAGTTCTTC
TRBV6-5	TRBJ1-6	NA	13	NA	CASLRVLNSPLHF	TGTGCCAGTCTGAGGGTCCTTAATTCACCCCTCCACTTT
TRBV29-1	TRBJ1-2	NA	15	TRBD1	CSVETAGGTYYGYTF	TGCAGCGTTGAAACGGCAGGGGGGACTTACTATGGCTACACCTTC
TRBV9	TRBJ2-3	NA	14	TRBD1	CASSATGATDTQYF	TGTGCCAGCAGCGCCACAGGGGCCACAGATACGCAGTATTTT
TRBV5-1	TRBJ2-1	once	15	TRBD2	CASSSTSGSVNEQFF	TGCGCCAGCAGCTCTACTAGCGGGAGTGTCAATGAGCAGTTCTTC
TRBV3-1/TRBV3-2	TRBJ1-1	NA	18	TRBD1	CASSQAGTGGLLNTEAFF	TGTGCCAGCAGCCAAGCCGGGACAGGGGGCCTCCTAAACACTGAAGCTTTCTTT
TRBV23-1	TRBJ1-2	NA	15	TRBD1	CASNNTGTGPYGYTF	TGCGCCAGCAATAATACCGGGACAGGGCCCTATGGCTACACCTTC
TRBV5-1	TRBJ2-1	NA	14	NA	CASSFGTTLNEQFF	TGCGCCAGCAGCTTCGGGACAACCCTCAATGAGCAGTTCTTC
TRBV29-1	TRBJ1-1	NA	14	TRBD1	CSVEARDRGTEAFF	TGCAGCGTTGAGGCCCGGGACAGGGGGACTGAAGCTTTCTTT
TRBV12-5	TRBJ2-3	NA	15	TRBD2	CASGPGLAGSDTQYF	TGTGCTAGTGGACCAGGACTAGCGGGATCCGATACGCAGTATTTT
TRBV5-1	TRBJ1-4	NA	14	TRBD1	CASSYDRGFEKLFF	TGCGCCAGCAGCTACGACAGGGGTTTCGAAAAACTGTTTTTT
TRBV5-1	TRBJ2-3	NA	16	TRBD2	CASSLGASGSRDTQYF	TGCGCCAGCAGCTTGGGAGCTAGCGGGAGCAGGGATACGCAGTATTTT
TRBV24-1	TRBJ1-2	NA	12	NA	CATSRSNYGYTF	TGTGCCACCAGTAGGAGTAACTATGGCTACACCTTC
TRBV19	TRBJ1-1	NA	14	TRBD1	CASSISHGTGKAFF	TGTGCCAGTAGTATTTCCCACGGGACAGGGAAAGCTTTCTTT
TRBV19	TRBJ1-5	NA	15	TRBD1	CATGGGQGAHQPQHF	TGTGCCACAGGTGGGGGACAGGGGGCTCATCAGCCCCAGCATTTT
TRBV10-1	TRBJ1-2	NA	13	NA	CASSEGGSYGYTF	TGCGCCAGCAGTGAAGGGGGAAGCTATGGCTACACCTTC
TRBV7-9	TRBJ2-7	NA	17	TRBD1	CASSLPLGQGASYEQYF	TGTGCCAGCAGCTTACCCCTAGGACAGGGGGCTTCCTACGAGCAGTACTTC
TRBV3-1/TRBV3-2	TRBJ2-1	NA	17	TRBD2	CASSQVPAGTRGNEQFF	TGTGCCAGCAGCCAAGTCCCTGCCGGGACTAGGGGCAATGAGCAGTTCTTC
TRBV5-1	TRBJ2-3	NA	16	NA	CASSLGGQTSGDTQYF	TGCGCCAGCAGCTTGGGGGGGCAGACCAGCGGAGATACGCAGTATTTT
TRBV7-3	TRBJ2-1	NA	16	TRBD2	CASSSSGTSLGNEQFF	TGTGCCAGCAGCTCCTCCGGGACTAGCCTGGGCAATGAGCAGTTCTTC
TRBV19	TRBJ1-1	once	13	NA	CASSPGKNTEAFF	TGTGCCAGTAGCCCAGGGAAGAACACTGAAGCTTTCTTT
TRBV28	TRBJ1-1	NA	14	TRBD1	CASSLKQGSTEAFF	TGTGCCAGCAGTTTAAAACAGGGGAGCACTGAAGCTTTCTTT
TRBV5-4	TRBJ1-1	once	13	NA	CASSSDPNTEAFF	TGTGCCAGCAGCTCAGATCCGAACACTGAAGCTTTCTTT
TRBV10-3	TRBJ2-1	NA	14	TRBD1	CAISEGTGRNEQFF	TGTGCCATCAGTGAGGGGACAGGGAGGAATGAGCAGTTCTTC
TRBV29-1	TRBJ1-2	NA	11	NA	CSVEVGGGYTF	TGCAGCGTTGAAGTCGGCGGGGGCTACACCTTC
TRBV3-1/TRBV3-2	TRBJ1-1	NA	17	NA	CASSQDVGGTLGTEAFF	TGTGCCAGCAGCCAAGATGTGGGGGGGACCCTCGGAACTGAAGCTTTCTTT
TRBV6-1	TRBJ2-5	NA	16	TRBD1	CASSEPGGRGQETQYF	TGTGCCAGCAGTGAGCCCGGGGGCAGGGGGCAGGAGACCCAGTACTTC
TRBV12-3/TRBV12-4	TRBJ1-1	once	13	NA	CASSLIGPTEAFF	TGTGCCAGCAGTTTAATCGGTCCCACTGAAGCTTTCTTT
TRBV6-5	TRBJ2-1	NA	15	TRBD1	CASRVLQGSYNEQFF	TGTGCCAGCAGAGTCCTACAGGGGTCCTACAATGAGCAGTTCTTC
TRBV27	TRBJ2-7	NA	14	NA	CASSSRGLVYEQYF	TGTGCCAGCAGTAGTAGGGGGTTAGTCTACGAGCAGTACTTC
TRBV18	TRBJ1-1	once	16	NA	CASSPSPSPMNTEAFF	TGTGCCAGCTCACCATCCCCCAGTCCCATGAACACTGAAGCTTTCTTT
TRBV29-1	TRBJ1-2	NA	12	NA	CSVPGVHYGYTF	TGCAGCGTTCCAGGGGTACACTATGGCTACACCTTC
TRBV27	TRBJ1-1	NA	13	NA	CASSWGGHTEAFF	TGTGCCAGCAGTTGGGGGGGGCACACTGAAGCTTTCTTT
TRBV30	TRBJ2-7	NA	14	TRBD2	CAWAPWGGSYEQYF	TGTGCCTGGGCTCCTTGGGGGGGGTCCTACGAGCAGTACTTC
TRBV28	TRBJ1-6	NA	12	TRBD1	CASRGPNSPLHF	TGTGCCAGTAGGGGGCCTAATTCACCCCTCCACTTT
TRBV7-2	TRBJ1-1	few	14	NA	CASSFGGGNTEAFF	TGTGCCAGCAGCTTCGGGGGTGGGAACACTGAAGCTTTCTTT
TRBV6-1	TRBJ1-4	NA	17	TRBD1	CASSAKPWTGVDEKLFF	TGTGCCAGCAGTGCCAAGCCCTGGACAGGGGTGGATGAAAAACTGTTTTTT
TRBV19	TRBJ2-5	NA	12	NA	CASSIRGETQYF	TGTGCCAGTAGTATCCGGGGGGAGACCCAGTACTTC
TRBV27	TRBJ2-1	NA	19	TRBD2	CASSLWPSGRRSSYNEQFF	TGTGCCAGCAGTTTATGGCCTAGCGGGAGGCGAAGCTCCTACAATGAGCAGTTCTTC